This T cell receptor (beta chain) is drawn from a study of cytomegalovirus exposure and HLA in healthy donors. V dropped 4 bases and J dropped 8 bases, with 14 bases sitting between them. The CDR3 has 13 amino acids. Germline CDR1 is MGHDK and CDR2 is SYGVNS. The PCR had 60 Vbeta and 13 Jbeta primers. The method was immunoSEQ multiplex PCR; TCRdb's version includes in-frame clones alone and lacks a portion of them. The data show 65,000 to 70,000 clones, roughly 79% seen once. The source of this sequence is a man in his forties or fifties in good health and CMV-seronegative. The sample taken for sequencing was PBMCs. The V gene is TRBV25-1, the J gene TRBJ1-2; no definite D call. For the CDR3, the DNA is TGTGCCAGCAGTGGACGGAACCTGGGCGGCTACACCTTC. It is translated as CASSGRNLGGYTF.